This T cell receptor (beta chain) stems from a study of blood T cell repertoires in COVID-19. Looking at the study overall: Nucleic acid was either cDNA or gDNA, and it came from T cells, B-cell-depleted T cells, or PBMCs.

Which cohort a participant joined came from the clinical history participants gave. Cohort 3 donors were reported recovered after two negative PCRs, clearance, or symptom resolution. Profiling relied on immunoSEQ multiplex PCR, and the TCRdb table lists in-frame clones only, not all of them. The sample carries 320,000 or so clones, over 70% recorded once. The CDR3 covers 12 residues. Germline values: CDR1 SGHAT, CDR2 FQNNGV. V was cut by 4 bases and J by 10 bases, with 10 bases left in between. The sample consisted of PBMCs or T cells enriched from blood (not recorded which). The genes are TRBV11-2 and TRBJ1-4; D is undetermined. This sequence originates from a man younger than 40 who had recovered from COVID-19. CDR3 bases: TGTGCCAGCAGCTCCGCCCGGGGAAAACTGTTTTTT. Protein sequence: CASSSARGKLFF. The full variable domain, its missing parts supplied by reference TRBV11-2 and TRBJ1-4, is EAGVAQSPRYKIIEKRQSVAFWCNPISGHATLYWYQQILGQGPKLLIQFQNNGVVDDSQLPKDRFSAERLKGVDSTLKIQPAKLEDSAVYLCASSSARGKLFFGSGTQLSVL.